This T cell receptor beta chain was identified during a study of identical twins. The study, taken as a whole, reports: Excess sharing by twins proved weaker in beta out-of-frame sequences. Compared with unrelated sharing, twin-shared out-of-frame alpha sequences had more low-probability sequences.

CDR1 and CDR2 from the germline V gene are SGHDN and FVKESK. Trimming stripped 0 bases from V and 5 bases from J, with 16 bases between. CDR3 length: 16 residues. As to this clonotype: Its specificity is not known.

Each CDR3 protein is one row after TCRdb ran MiXCR on the 5' RACE reads. In the table there are 640,000 or so distinct CDR3 sequences, less than 7% of which are singletons. This receptor was identified in a man younger than 35 in good health. This sequence joins TRBV14 and TRBJ2-5; D is possibly TRBD1 (6 bases). Sequencing input: naive T cells sorted from blood. The CDR3 DNA follows: TGTGCCAGCAGCCAAGATCGGCAGGGGCTGGGGGAGACCCAGTACTTC. It is translated as CASSQDRQGLGETQYF. Looking up the rest from reference TRBV14 and TRBJ2-5 gives the full variable domain: EAGVTQFPSHSVIEKGQTVTLRCDPISGHDNLYWYRRVMGKEIKFLLHFVKESKQDESGMPNNRFLAERTGGTYSTLKVQPAELEDSGVYFCASSQDRQGLGETQYFGPGTRLLVL.